This record covers a single T cell receptor beta chain. Its antigen remains unidentified. Nothing much larger sits one base from this clone, and base qualities are not available. Libraries were built with the immunoSEQ multiplex PCR assay. Following the manufacturer's protocol, the hsTCRB Kit was used to amplify rearranged TCR beta chain sequences. TCRB libraries were sequenced on an Illumina MiSeq. Per the original workflow: The kit vendor's proprietary platform handled demultiplexing, trimming and gene mapping. The table was pulled from immuneACCESS by TCRdb, which kept in-frame rearrangements only. Such tables lose some clones; where checked, under half of the loss comes from unresolved V genes, and the rest has no known cause. That table furnishes V, J and clone size, whereas the DNA furnished D and trimming. The sample table contains fewer than 85,000 clones; only one count was recorded for around 86% of them. 2.9% of the sample is in the top ten clones.

CDR1 and CDR2, per the germline V gene, are SQVTM and ANQGSEA. The CDR3 runs 11 amino acids, cysteine and phenylalanine included. Only CDR3 DNA is held: 33 bases, read in frame from base 1. At the junction V is shortened by 4 bases and J by 2 bases, with 5 bases in between. These data belong to a study of a mutant IDH1 vaccine in newly diagnosed glioma (TCRdb year 2021). About the investigation overall: Of the approximately 30 treated patients, around 62% were male and approximately 40% were female, and a mean age of approximately 40 years was recorded. Before enrollment, patients had received standard therapy of radiotherapy alone, temozolomide alone, or radiochemotherapy with temozolomide; most received the combination. Peripheral blood samples were drawn at six visits, namely V03 (baseline), V05, V07, V10, V12 and V13. Longitudinal TCRB deep sequencing was performed for 20 to 30 treated patients wherever samples were available for exploratory analyses.

The intended sense of this specimen's time point label: baseline, week 1 (first vaccination visit). The treatment or condition label of this sample denotes: pre-vaccination baseline after standard-of-care therapy. All donors had newly diagnosed IDH1-mutant astrocytomas of WHO grade 3 or 4 that showed loss of nuclear ATRX. The samples were drawn from NOA16, a multicentre, single-arm, open-label phase I trial in Germany that tested a mutant IDH1 peptide vaccine in humans for the first time. Visit V03 blood draws served as the baseline sample for immunogenicity testing. The DNeasy Blood and Tissue Kit was used to extract genomic DNA from EDTA blood for TCRB sequencing. Overall results and qualifications from the work: No apparent relationship was observed between pseudoprogression and alterations in the top peripheral T cell clonotypes detected by TCRB sequencing. Availability determined which PBMC samples were chosen for TCRB deep sequencing. According to the authors, sample limitations meant that analyses of patient blood samples could not be reproduced. Across multiple MHC alleles, vaccine-induced immune responses were seen in 90% to 95% of patients.

The receptor chain draws on TRBV29-1 and TRBJ2-5, with the D gene too uncertain to name. This receptor was obtained from a man younger than 40 with glioma. The sequences come from PBMCs, collected from a glioma patient treated with radiotherapy, temozolomide or both. CDR3 sequence: CSVVGQETQYF. The nucleotides are TGCAGCGTTGTGGGTCAAGAGACCCAGTACTTC.